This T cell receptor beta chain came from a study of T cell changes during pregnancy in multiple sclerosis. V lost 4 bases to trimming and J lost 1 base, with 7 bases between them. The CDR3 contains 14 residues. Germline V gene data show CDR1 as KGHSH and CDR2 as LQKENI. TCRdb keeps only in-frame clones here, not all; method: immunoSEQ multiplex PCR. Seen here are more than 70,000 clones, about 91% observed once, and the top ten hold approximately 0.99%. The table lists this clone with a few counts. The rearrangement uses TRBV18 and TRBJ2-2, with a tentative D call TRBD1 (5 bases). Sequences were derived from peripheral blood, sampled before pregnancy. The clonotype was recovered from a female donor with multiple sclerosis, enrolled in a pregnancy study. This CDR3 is CASSLGQNTGELFF. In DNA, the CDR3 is TGTGCCAGCTCACTCGGACAGAACACCGGGGAGCTGTTTTTT.